The present entry profiles one T cell receptor beta chain with its context. Germline CDR1 and CDR2: LNHDA and SQIVND (reference sequence). The CDR3 has 18 residues. Trimming left V 5 bases short and J 4 bases short, with 25 bases between. This specimen belongs to a study of blood T cell repertoires in COVID-19. Overall study: Sources were T cells, B-cell-depleted T cells, or PBMCs; the material itself was cDNA or gDNA.

The table came from immunoSEQ multiplex PCR; TCRdb's copy has only in-frame clones and leaves some out. Here the sample spans about 230,000 clones, approximately 85% being singletons. The sequenced material came from peripheral blood. The V gene is TRBV19, the J gene TRBJ2-3, with a possible D match to TRBD1 (5 bases). This TCR derives from a man aged 50 or older with COVID-19, enrolled during active disease. The CDR3 loop is CASSRPGRQNPVPDTQYF. Here the CDR3 DNA reads TGTGCCAGTAGTCGACCCGGTCGACAGAACCCGGTCCCAGATACGCAGTATTTT.